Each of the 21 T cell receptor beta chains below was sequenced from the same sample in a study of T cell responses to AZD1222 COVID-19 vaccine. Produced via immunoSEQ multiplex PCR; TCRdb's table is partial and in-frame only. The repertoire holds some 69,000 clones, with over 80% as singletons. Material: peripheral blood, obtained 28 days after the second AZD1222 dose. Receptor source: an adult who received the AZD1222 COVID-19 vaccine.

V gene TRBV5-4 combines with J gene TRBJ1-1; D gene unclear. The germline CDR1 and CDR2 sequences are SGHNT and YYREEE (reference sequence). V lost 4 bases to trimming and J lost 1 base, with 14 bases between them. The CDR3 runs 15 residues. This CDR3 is CASSRKSGGNTEAFF. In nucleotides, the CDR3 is TGTGCCAGCAGCCGTAAGTCGGGAGGGAACACTGAAGCTTTCTTT. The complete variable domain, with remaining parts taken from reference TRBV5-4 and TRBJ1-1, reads ETGVTQSPTHLIKTRGQQVTLRCSSQSGHNTVSWYQQALGQGPQFIFQYYREEENGRGNFPPRFSGLQFPNYSSELNVNALELDDSALYLCASSRKSGGNTEAFFGQGTRLTVV.

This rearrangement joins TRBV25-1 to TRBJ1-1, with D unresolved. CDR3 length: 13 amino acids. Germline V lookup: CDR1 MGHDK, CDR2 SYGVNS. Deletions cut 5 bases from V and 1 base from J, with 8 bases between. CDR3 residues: CASSLTGNTEAFF. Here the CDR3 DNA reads TGTGCCAGCAGTCTCACGGGGAACACTGAAGCTTTCTTT.

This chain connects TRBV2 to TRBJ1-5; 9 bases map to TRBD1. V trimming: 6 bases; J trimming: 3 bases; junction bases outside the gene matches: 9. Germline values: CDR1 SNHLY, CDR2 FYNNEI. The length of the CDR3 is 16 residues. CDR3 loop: CASSKQGARNNQPQHF. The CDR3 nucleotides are TGTGCCAGCAGCAAACAGGGGGCAAGGAACAATCAGCCCCAGCATTTT. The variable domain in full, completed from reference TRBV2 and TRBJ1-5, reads EPEVTQTPSHQVTQMGQEVILRCVPISNHLYFYWYRQILGQKVEFLVSFYNNEISEKSEIFDDQFSVERPDGSNFTLKIRSTKLEDSAMYFCASSKQGARNNQPQHFGDGTRLSIL.

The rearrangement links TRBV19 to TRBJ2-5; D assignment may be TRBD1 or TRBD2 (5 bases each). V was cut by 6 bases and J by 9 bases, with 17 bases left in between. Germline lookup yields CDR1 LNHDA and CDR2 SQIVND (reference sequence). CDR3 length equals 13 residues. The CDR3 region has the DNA TGTGCCAGTAGCCAGACTGGGACGGGGTCCCAGTACTTC. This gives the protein CASSQTGTGSQYF. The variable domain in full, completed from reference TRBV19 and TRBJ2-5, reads DGGITQSPKYLFRKEGQNVTLSCEQNLNHDAMYWYRQDPGQGLRLIYYSQIVNDFQKGDIAEGYSVSREKKESFPLTVTSAQKNPTAFYLCASSQTGTGSQYFGPGTRLLVL.

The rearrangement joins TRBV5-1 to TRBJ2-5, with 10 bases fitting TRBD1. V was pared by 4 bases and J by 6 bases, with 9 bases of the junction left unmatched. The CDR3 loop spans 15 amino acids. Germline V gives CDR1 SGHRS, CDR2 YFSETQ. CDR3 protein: CASSARTGGGQTQYF. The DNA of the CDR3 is TGCGCCAGCAGCGCCAGGACAGGGGGTGGACAGACCCAGTACTTC.

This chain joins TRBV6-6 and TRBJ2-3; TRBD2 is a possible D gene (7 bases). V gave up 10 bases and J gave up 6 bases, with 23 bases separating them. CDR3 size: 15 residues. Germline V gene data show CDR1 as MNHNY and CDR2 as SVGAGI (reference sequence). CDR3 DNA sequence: TGTGCCACCGTCAAGGGGGGGGGAGGGCAGGATACGCAGTATTTT. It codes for CATVKGGGGQDTQYF.

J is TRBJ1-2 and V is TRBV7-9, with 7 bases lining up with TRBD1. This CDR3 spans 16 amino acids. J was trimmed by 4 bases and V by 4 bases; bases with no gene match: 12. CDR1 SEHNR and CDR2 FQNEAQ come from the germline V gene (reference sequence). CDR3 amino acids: CASSSPGTEIIYGYTF. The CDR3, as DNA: TGTGCCAGCAGCTCCCCCGGGACAGAAATCATCTATGGCTACACCTTC.

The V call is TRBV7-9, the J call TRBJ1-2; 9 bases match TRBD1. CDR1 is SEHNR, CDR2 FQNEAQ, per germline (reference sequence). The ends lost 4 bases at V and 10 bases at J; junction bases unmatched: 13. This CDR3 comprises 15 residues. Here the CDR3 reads CASSSPGQGIADYTF. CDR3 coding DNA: TGTGCCAGCAGCTCACCGGGACAGGGAATTGCAGACTACACCTTC. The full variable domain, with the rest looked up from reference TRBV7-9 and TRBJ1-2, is DTGVSQNPRHKITKRGQNVTFRCDPISEHNRLYWYRQTLGQGPEFLTYFQNEAQLEKSRLLSDRFSAERPKGSFSTLEIQRTEQGDSAMYLCASSSPGQGIADYTFGSGTRLTVV.

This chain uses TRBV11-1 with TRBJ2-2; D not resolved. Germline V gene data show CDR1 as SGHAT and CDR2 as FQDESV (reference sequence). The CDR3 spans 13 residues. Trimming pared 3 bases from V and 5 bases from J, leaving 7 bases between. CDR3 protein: CASSFAETGELFF. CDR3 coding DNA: TGTGCCAGCAGCTTTGCAGAGACCGGGGAGCTGTTTTTT. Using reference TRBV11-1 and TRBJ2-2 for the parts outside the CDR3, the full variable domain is EAEVAQSPRYKITEKSQAVAFWCDPISGHATLYWYRQILGQGPELLVQFQDESVVDDSQLPKDRFSAERLKGVDSTLKIQPAELGDSAMYLCASSFAETGELFFGEGSRLTVL.

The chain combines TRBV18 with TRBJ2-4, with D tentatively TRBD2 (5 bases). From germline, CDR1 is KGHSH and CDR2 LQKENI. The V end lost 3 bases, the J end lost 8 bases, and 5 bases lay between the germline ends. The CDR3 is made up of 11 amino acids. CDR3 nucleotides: TGTGCCAGCTCACCGGGAGACATTCAGTACTTC. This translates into CASSPGDIQYF.

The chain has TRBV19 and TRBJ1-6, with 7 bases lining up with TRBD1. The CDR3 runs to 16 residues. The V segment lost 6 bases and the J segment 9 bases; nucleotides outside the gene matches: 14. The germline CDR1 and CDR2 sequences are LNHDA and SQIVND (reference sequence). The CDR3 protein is CASRIDAPGGSSPLHF. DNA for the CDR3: TGTGCCAGTAGGATTGACGCACCAGGGGGATCTTCACCCCTCCACTTT.

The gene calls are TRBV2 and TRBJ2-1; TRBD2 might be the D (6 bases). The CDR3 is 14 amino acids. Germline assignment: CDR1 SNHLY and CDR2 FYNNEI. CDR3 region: CADRRDLSYNEQFF. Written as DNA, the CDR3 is TGTGCAGACCGGCGGGATTTATCCTACAATGAGCAGTTCTTC.

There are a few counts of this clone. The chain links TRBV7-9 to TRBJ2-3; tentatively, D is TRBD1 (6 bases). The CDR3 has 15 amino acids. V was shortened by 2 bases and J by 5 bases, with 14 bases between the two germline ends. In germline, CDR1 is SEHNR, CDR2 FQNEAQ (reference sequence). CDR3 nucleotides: TGTGCCAGCAGCTTAAGGACAGACCGGGGAGATACGCAGTATTTT. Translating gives CASSLRTDRGDTQYF.

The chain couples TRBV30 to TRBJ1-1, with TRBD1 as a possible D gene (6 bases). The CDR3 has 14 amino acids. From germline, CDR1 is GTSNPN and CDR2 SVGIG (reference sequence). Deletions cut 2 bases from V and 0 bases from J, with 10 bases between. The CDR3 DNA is TGTGCCTGGAGTAGGACAGCGCTGAACACTGAAGCTTTCTTT. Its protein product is CAWSRTALNTEAFF.

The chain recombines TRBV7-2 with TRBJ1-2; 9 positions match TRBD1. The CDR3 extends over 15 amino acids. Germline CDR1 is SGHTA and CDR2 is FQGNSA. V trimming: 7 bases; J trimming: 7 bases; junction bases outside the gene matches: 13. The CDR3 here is CASKRGTGIFAGYTF. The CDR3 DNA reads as TGTGCCAGCAAAAGGGGGACAGGGATCTTCGCTGGCTACACCTTC.

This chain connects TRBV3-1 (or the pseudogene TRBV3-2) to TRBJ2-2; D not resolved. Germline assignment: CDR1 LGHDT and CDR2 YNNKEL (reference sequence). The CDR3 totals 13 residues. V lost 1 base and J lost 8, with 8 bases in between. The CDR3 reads CASSQGGMGELFF. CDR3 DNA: TGTGCCAGCAGCCAAGGTGGGATGGGGGAGCTGTTTTTT.

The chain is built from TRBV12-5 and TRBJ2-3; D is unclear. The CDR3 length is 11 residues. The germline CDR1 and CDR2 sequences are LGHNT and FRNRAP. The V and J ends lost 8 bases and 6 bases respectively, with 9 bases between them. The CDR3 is CASSAFDTQYF. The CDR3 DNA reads TGTGCTAGTTCGGCGTTTGATACGCAGTATTTT. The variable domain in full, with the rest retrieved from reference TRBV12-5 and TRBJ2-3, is DARVTQTPRHKVTEMGQEVTMRCQPILGHNTVFWYRQTMMQGLELLAYFRNRAPLDDSGMPKDRFSAEMPDATLATLKIQPSEPRDSAVYFCASSAFDTQYFGPGTRLTVL.

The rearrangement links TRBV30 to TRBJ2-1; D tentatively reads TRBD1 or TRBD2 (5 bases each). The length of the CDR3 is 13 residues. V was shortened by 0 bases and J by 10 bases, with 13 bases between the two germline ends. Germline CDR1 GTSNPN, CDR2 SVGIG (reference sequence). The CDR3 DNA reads TGTGCCTGGAGTGTAGTAGGGACCTTCGAGCAGTTCTTC. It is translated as CAWSVVGTFEQFF.

The DNA for the CDR3 is TGTGCCAGCAGCCAAACCCGCGGTTTTTCTAACTATGGCTACACCTTC. Its translation is CASSQTRGFSNYGYTF. The chain couples TRBV2 to TRBJ1-2; no clear D. The CDR3 has 16 residues. Per germline, CDR1 SNHLY and CDR2 FYNNEI. V was pared by 6 bases and J by 0 bases, with 17 bases between.

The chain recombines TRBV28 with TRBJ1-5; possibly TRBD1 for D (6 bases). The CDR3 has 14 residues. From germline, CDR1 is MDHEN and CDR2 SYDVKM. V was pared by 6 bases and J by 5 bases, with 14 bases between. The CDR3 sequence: CASRPGGAHQPQHF. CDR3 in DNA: TGTGCCAGCAGGCCTGGGGGGGCTCATCAGCCCCAGCATTTT.

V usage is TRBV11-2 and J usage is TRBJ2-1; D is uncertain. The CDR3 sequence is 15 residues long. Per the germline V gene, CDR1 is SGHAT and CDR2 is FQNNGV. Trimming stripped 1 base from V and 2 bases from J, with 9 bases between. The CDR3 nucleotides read TGTGCCAGCAGCTTAGGTGTCGGTGCCTACAATGAGCAGTTCTTC. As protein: CASSLGVGAYNEQFF. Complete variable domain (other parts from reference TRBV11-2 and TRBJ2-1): EAGVAQSPRYKIIEKRQSVAFWCNPISGHATLYWYQQILGQGPKLLIQFQNNGVVDDSQLPKDRFSAERLKGVDSTLKIQPAKLEDSAVYLCASSLGVGAYNEQFFGPGTRLTVL.